The rows below give T cell receptor beta chains drawn from one sample of a study of molecular identifiers for immune sequencing clone quantification. In TCRdb, the PCR reads were re-called with MiXCR into one record per CDR3 protein. The table lists tens of thousands of distinct CDR3 sequences, about 19% of them singletons. The sequenced sample was naive CD8+ T cells from blood, with Jurkat cell RNA spiked in. The receptors here all came from a human donor in good health. Some libraries in this study had Jurkat cell RNA spiked in. The CDR3 runs from the conserved cysteine through the conserved F or W. D genes are given only for firm matches. Clone sizes are given selectively: once, few, many, or a class where the clone is expanded.

cdr3_aa: CASSHRAGGTYEQYF
cdr3_nt: TGTGCCAGCAGCCATAGGGCGGGAGGGACCTACGAGCAGTACTTC
clone_size: few
v_call: TRBV7-9
j_call: TRBJ2-7
d_call: TRBD2

cdr3_aa: CASSLVVHEQFF
cdr3_nt: TGTGCCAGCAGCTTAGTGGTCCATGAGCAGTTCTTC
clone_size: many
v_call: TRBV7-8
j_call: TRBJ2-1
d_call: .

cdr3_aa: CASTIRDPRTSSPLHF
cdr3_nt: TGTGCCAGCACCATCCGGGACCCACGTACGTCCTCACCCCTCCACTTT
clone_size: .
v_call: TRBV27
j_call: TRBJ1-6
d_call: .

cdr3_aa: CASSVTGTSSQETQYF
cdr3_nt: TGTGCCAGTAGCGTAACCGGGACTAGCTCCCAAGAGACCCAGTACTTC
clone_size: many
v_call: TRBV19
j_call: TRBJ2-5
d_call: TRBD2

cdr3_aa: CASSYSTLGNSPLHF
cdr3_nt: TGTGCCAGCAGTTACTCGACCCTCGGAAATTCACCCCTCCACTTT
clone_size: many
v_call: TRBV6-5
j_call: TRBJ1-6
d_call: .

cdr3_aa: CAWTQTSSQETQYF
cdr3_nt: TGTGCCTGGACCCAAACTAGTTCTCAAGAGACCCAGTACTTC
clone_size: .
v_call: TRBV30
j_call: TRBJ2-5
d_call: .

cdr3_aa: CASSQETIRQSGINIQYF
cdr3_nt: TGCGCCAGCAGCCAAGAAACGATCCGCCAGAGCGGGATAAACATTCAGTACTTC
clone_size: many
v_call: TRBV4-1
j_call: TRBJ2-4
d_call: TRBD2

cdr3_aa: CASSRDPSLYGYTF
cdr3_nt: TGTGCCAGCAGCCGCGACCCTTCCCTCTATGGCTACACCTTC
clone_size: many
v_call: TRBV14
j_call: TRBJ1-2
d_call: .

cdr3_aa: CSARTGGAYTDTQYF
cdr3_nt: TGCAGTGCTAGAACGGGAGGGGCGTACACAGATACGCAGTATTTT
clone_size: many
v_call: TRBV20-1
j_call: TRBJ2-3
d_call: TRBD2

cdr3_aa: CASSILHDTGELFF
cdr3_nt: TGTGCCAGCAGTATACTCCACGACACCGGGGAGCTGTTTTTT
clone_size: .
v_call: TRBV6-5
j_call: TRBJ2-2
d_call: .

cdr3_aa: CASKPTGGNNEQFF
cdr3_nt: TGCGCCAGCAAGCCGACAGGAGGAAACAATGAGCAGTTCTTC
clone_size: many
v_call: TRBV10-2
j_call: TRBJ2-1
d_call: .

cdr3_aa: CASSSSLAARAVGQFF
cdr3_nt: TGTGCCAGCAGCTCCTCCCTTGCAGCCCGGGCGGTTGGGCAGTTCTTC
clone_size: few
v_call: TRBV7-9
j_call: TRBJ2-1
d_call: .

cdr3_aa: CASSSRTGGTQYF
cdr3_nt: TGTGCCAGCAGCTCGAGAACCGGGGGTACGCAGTATTTT
clone_size: many
v_call: TRBV11-3
j_call: TRBJ2-3
d_call: .

cdr3_aa: CASSARSSYNSPLHF
cdr3_nt: TGTGCCAGCAGCGCCCGAAGCTCCTATAATTCACCCCTCCACTTT
clone_size: many
v_call: TRBV7-9
j_call: TRBJ1-6
d_call: .

cdr3_aa: CASSQDHEGAGELFF
cdr3_nt: TGTGCCAGCAGCCAAGACCACGAGGGAGCCGGGGAGCTGTTTTTT
clone_size: many
v_call: TRBV3-1
j_call: TRBJ2-2
d_call: .

cdr3_aa: CATSDLSGTGYNEQFF
cdr3_nt: TGTGCCACCAGTGATTTGAGCGGGACAGGTTACAATGAGCAGTTCTTC
clone_size: .
v_call: TRBV24-1
j_call: TRBJ2-1
d_call: .

cdr3_aa: CASSQDRGGAGTGGKWVTDTQYF
cdr3_nt: TGCGCCAGCAGCCAAGATCGGGGAGGTGCCGGGACAGGGGGCAAGTGGGTTACAGATACGCAGTATTTT
clone_size: many
v_call: TRBV4-1
j_call: TRBJ2-3
d_call: TRBD1

cdr3_aa: CASSLGVGRNPYNEQFF
cdr3_nt: TGTGCCAGCAGCTTAGGTGTCGGGCGGAACCCTTACAATGAGCAGTTCTTC
clone_size: many
v_call: TRBV7-6
j_call: TRBJ2-1
d_call: .

cdr3_aa: CSAGGQESYEQYF
cdr3_nt: TGCAGTGCTGGAGGACAGGAGAGCTACGAGCAGTACTTC
clone_size: many
v_call: TRBV20-1
j_call: TRBJ2-7
d_call: TRBD1

cdr3_aa: CASSEQGPEAFF
cdr3_nt: TGTGCCAGCAGCGAACAGGGGCCTGAAGCTTTCTTT
clone_size: many
v_call: TRBV9
j_call: TRBJ1-1
d_call: TRBD1

cdr3_aa: CASSPGQEFTYGYTF
cdr3_nt: TGCGCCAGCAGTCCGGGACAGGAGTTTACCTATGGCTACACCTTC
clone_size: many
v_call: TRBV4-1
j_call: TRBJ1-2
d_call: TRBD1

cdr3_aa: CASGPAFLEDTQYF
cdr3_nt: TGTGCCAGCGGCCCAGCTTTCCTCGAAGATACGCAGTATTTT
clone_size: .
v_call: TRBV11-3
j_call: TRBJ2-3
d_call: .

cdr3_aa: CASSTRMFSSDTQYF
cdr3_nt: TGTGCCAGCAGTACGAGAATGTTTAGCTCAGATACGCAGTATTTT
clone_size: many
v_call: TRBV28
j_call: TRBJ2-3
d_call: .

cdr3_aa: CASSLWQAGGYEQYF
cdr3_nt: TGTGCCAGCAGCTTATGGCAAGCGGGAGGGTACGAGCAGTACTTC
clone_size: many
v_call: TRBV7-6
j_call: TRBJ2-7
d_call: TRBD2

cdr3_aa: CASSLAAGRGNQPQHF
cdr3_nt: TGTGCCAGCAGTTTAGCGGCGGGGAGAGGCAATCAGCCCCAGCATTTT
clone_size: many
v_call: TRBV28
j_call: TRBJ1-5
d_call: .

cdr3_aa: CASSQEPLAGYEQYF
cdr3_nt: TGTGCCAGCAGCCAAGAACCACTAGCGGGTTACGAGCAGTACTTC
clone_size: .
v_call: TRBV3-1
j_call: TRBJ2-7
d_call: TRBD2

cdr3_aa: CASSQSDRGSSYNEQFF
cdr3_nt: TGCGCCAGCAGCCAGTCCGACAGGGGTAGCTCCTACAATGAGCAGTTCTTC
clone_size: many
v_call: TRBV4-1
j_call: TRBJ2-1
d_call: TRBD1

cdr3_aa: CASSISPGGNQPQHF
cdr3_nt: TGTGCCAGTAGTATCTCACCCGGGGGCAATCAGCCCCAGCATTTT
clone_size: many
v_call: TRBV19
j_call: TRBJ1-5
d_call: .

cdr3_aa: CASSLRGFGELFF
cdr3_nt: TGTGCCAGCAGTTTAAGAGGGTTCGGGGAGCTGTTTTTT
clone_size: .
v_call: TRBV27
j_call: TRBJ2-2
d_call: .

cdr3_aa: CASSSSNGANEQFF
cdr3_nt: TGTGCCAGCAGCTCGAGTAACGGGGCGAATGAGCAGTTCTTC
clone_size: few
v_call: TRBV7-9
j_call: TRBJ2-1
d_call: .

cdr3_aa: CASSFVGRADEQFF
cdr3_nt: TGCGCCAGCAGCTTTGTGGGACGTGCCGATGAGCAGTTCTTC
clone_size: few
v_call: TRBV5-1
j_call: TRBJ2-1
d_call: .

cdr3_aa: CASSQFGSSGMGELFF
cdr3_nt: TGTGCCAGCAGCCAATTCGGGTCTAGCGGGATGGGGGAGCTGTTTTTT
clone_size: many
v_call: TRBV4-2
j_call: TRBJ2-2
d_call: TRBD2

cdr3_aa: CASSLTTGGASYEQYF
cdr3_nt: TGTGCCAGCAGCTTAACAACAGGGGGGGCCTCCTACGAGCAGTACTTC
clone_size: .
v_call: TRBV4-2
j_call: TRBJ2-7
d_call: .

cdr3_aa: CASSPSGRERDTQYF
cdr3_nt: TGTGCCAGCAGCCCTAGCGGGAGGGAGAGAGATACGCAGTATTTT
clone_size: many
v_call: TRBV9
j_call: TRBJ2-3
d_call: TRBD2

cdr3_aa: CASSLSGNYEQYF
cdr3_nt: TGTGCCAGCAGTTTATCCGGAAACTACGAGCAGTACTTC
clone_size: many
v_call: TRBV27
j_call: TRBJ2-7
d_call: .

cdr3_aa: CASSQGHPPQMNTEAFF
cdr3_nt: TGCGCCAGCAGCCAAGGACATCCACCCCAGATGAACACTGAAGCTTTCTTT
clone_size: many
v_call: TRBV4-1
j_call: TRBJ1-1
d_call: .

cdr3_aa: CASSPIILDRPNTEAFF
cdr3_nt: TGTGCCAGCTCACCAATAATCCTGGACAGGCCGAACACTGAAGCTTTCTTT
clone_size: many
v_call: TRBV18
j_call: TRBJ1-1
d_call: TRBD1

cdr3_aa: CSARDVRPEAFF
cdr3_nt: TGCAGTGCTAGAGATGTTCGGCCTGAAGCTTTCTTT
clone_size: many
v_call: TRBV20-1
j_call: TRBJ1-1
d_call: .

cdr3_aa: CASSPGTPFGYTF
cdr3_nt: TGTGCCAGTAGCCCCGGGACACCGTTTGGCTACACCTTC
clone_size: once
v_call: TRBV19
j_call: TRBJ1-2
d_call: .

cdr3_aa: CASSPSGGELNTEAFF
cdr3_nt: TGTGCCAGCAGTCCCTCAGGTGGGGAATTGAACACTGAAGCTTTCTTT
clone_size: many
v_call: TRBV27
j_call: TRBJ1-1
d_call: .

cdr3_aa: CSATSGDSYEQYF
cdr3_nt: TGCAGTGCTACCAGCGGGGACTCCTACGAGCAGTACTTC
clone_size: many
v_call: TRBV20-1
j_call: TRBJ2-7
d_call: TRBD2

cdr3_aa: CASSPWGSSDTQYF
cdr3_nt: TGCGCCAGCAGCCCTTGGGGCAGCTCAGATACGCAGTATTTT
clone_size: many
v_call: TRBV4-3
j_call: TRBJ2-3
d_call: .

cdr3_aa: CASSMDSMALTTIVQPQHF
cdr3_nt: TGTGCCAGTAGTATGGACTCGATGGCACTAACCACGATTGTGCAGCCCCAGCATTTT
clone_size: many
v_call: TRBV19
j_call: TRBJ1-5
d_call: .

cdr3_aa: CASSFRQGGDQETQYF
cdr3_nt: TGTGCCAGCAGCTTCCGGCAAGGGGGAGATCAAGAGACCCAGTACTTC
clone_size: many
v_call: TRBV5-3
j_call: TRBJ2-5
d_call: .

cdr3_aa: CASSQMGTGNYEQYF
cdr3_nt: TGCGCCAGCAGCCAGATGGGTACAGGAAACTACGAGCAGTACTTC
clone_size: many
v_call: TRBV4-1
j_call: TRBJ2-7
d_call: .

cdr3_aa: CSVDNRQGGTYGYTF
cdr3_nt: TGCAGCGTGGATAATCGACAGGGGGGGACCTATGGCTACACCTTC
clone_size: many
v_call: TRBV29-1
j_call: TRBJ1-2
d_call: TRBD1

cdr3_aa: CASSPTRRQSSYNEQFF
cdr3_nt: TGCGCCAGCAGCCCTACCCGCCGACAGAGCTCCTACAATGAGCAGTTCTTC
clone_size: .
v_call: TRBV5-1
j_call: TRBJ2-1
d_call: .

cdr3_aa: CASSEGTGLNEQFF
cdr3_nt: TGTGCCAGCAGTGAGGGGACAGGGCTCAATGAGCAGTTCTTC
clone_size: many
v_call: TRBV25-1
j_call: TRBJ2-1
d_call: TRBD1

cdr3_aa: CSARPYGTDSREQYF
cdr3_nt: TGCAGTGCTAGACCATACGGGACGGACTCTCGTGAGCAGTACTTC
clone_size: many
v_call: TRBV20-1
j_call: TRBJ2-7
d_call: .

cdr3_aa: CASSTSGPYEQYF
cdr3_nt: TGTGCCAGCAGTACTAGCGGCCCCTACGAGCAGTACTTC
clone_size: many
v_call: TRBV27
j_call: TRBJ2-7
d_call: TRBD2

cdr3_aa: CASSLGNAAYEQYF
cdr3_nt: TGTGCCAGCAGCTTAGGGAACGCGGCCTACGAGCAGTACTTC
clone_size: .
v_call: TRBV7-6
j_call: TRBJ2-7
d_call: .

cdr3_aa: CSVELVNVGLSSYEQYF
cdr3_nt: TGCAGCGTTGAACTCGTGAATGTCGGGCTGAGCTCCTACGAGCAGTACTTC
clone_size: many
v_call: TRBV29-1
j_call: TRBJ2-7
d_call: .

cdr3_aa: CASSLGQGGQPQHF
cdr3_nt: TGTGCCAGCAGCTTGGGACAGGGGGGTCAGCCCCAGCATTTT
clone_size: many
v_call: TRBV5-6
j_call: TRBJ1-5
d_call: TRBD1

cdr3_aa: CASSQDTSGSYEQYF
cdr3_nt: TGCGCCAGCAGCCAAGATACTAGCGGGAGTTACGAGCAGTACTTC
clone_size: many
v_call: TRBV4-3
j_call: TRBJ2-7
d_call: TRBD2